This TCR beta chain is from a study of blood T cell repertoires in COVID-19. Study at large: There were acute and convalescent COVID-19 samples, and they came from the United States, Italy and Spain. PBMCs, B-cell-depleted T cells, or T cells were the source of the cDNA or gDNA that made up the material.

As processed by the authors: Reference gene primer amplification gave nucleated cell count estimates. TCRdb's copy holds only in-frame clones and misses some; the assay was immunoSEQ multiplex PCR. V, J and clone size are those of that table, while D and trimming were read from the DNA. The sample records under 200,000 clones, about 80% being singletons. Participants, roughly 18 to 100 years old, spanned about two dozen US areas. V shed 2 bases and J shed 0 bases, with 8 bases lying between them. The CDR3 runs 15 residues. Germline V gene data show CDR1 as MGHDK and CDR2 as SYGVNS. The material sequenced was PBMCs or T cells enriched from blood (not recorded which). This sequence originates from a woman aged 60-70 years with acute COVID-19. V and J are TRBV25-1 and TRBJ2-1, with D hard to call. The CDR3: CASSERSSSYNEQFF. CDR3 nucleotides: TGTGCCAGCAGTGAAAGAAGTAGCTCCTACAATGAGCAGTTCTTC.